These 20 T cell receptor beta chains came from one sample sequenced in a study of CD8 T cells in Susac syndrome. After extraction with the RNeasy kit, about 0.45 to 1 ug of the RNA was reverse transcribed using random hexamers. One entry per CDR3 protein, called by TCRdb with MiXCR from the immunoSEQ multiplex PCR reads. The table lists under 150,000 distinct CDR3 sequences, about 93% of them singletons. The material sequenced was CD8+ T cells from PBMCs. The receptor set was obtained from a human donor with multiple sclerosis.

The genes are TRBV27 and TRBJ2-7; 7 bases map to TRBD2. The CDR3 covers 14 residues. The J segment lost 3 bases and the V segment lost 5 bases, leaving 7 bases of the junction unmatched. Germline CDR1 and CDR2: MNHEY and SMNVEV (reference sequence). The CDR3 DNA is TGTGCCAGCAGTCCTCTAGGACTAGTCTACGAGCAGTACTTC. It specifies CASSPLGLVYEQYF.

This chain uses TRBV28 with TRBJ2-7; D may match TRBD1 or TRBD2 (5 bases each). The CDR3 extends over 17 amino acids. The V gene's germline CDR1 is MDHEN and CDR2 SYDVKM. V was pared by 3 bases and J by 3 bases, with 21 bases between. The CDR3 loop is CASSFVGPGTPDYEQYF. CDR3 DNA: TGTGCCAGCAGTTTCGTCGGTCCAGGGACCCCCGACTACGAGCAGTACTTC.

The V and J genes are TRBV7-6 and TRBJ2-2; D is perhaps TRBD1 or TRBD2 (5 bases each). This CDR3 spans 15 amino acids. Trimming cost V 1 base and J 3 bases, with 9 bases left between them. Germline V CDR1 and CDR2: SGHVS, FNYEAQ. In nucleotides, the CDR3 is TGTGCCAGCAGCTTAGTAGTGGGGGACACCGGGGAGCTGTTTTTT. This translates into CASSLVVGDTGELFF.

This clonotype was counted a single time. The rearrangement links TRBV28 to TRBJ2-7, with a tentative D call TRBD1 (6 bases). The germline V gene encodes CDR1 MDHEN and CDR2 SYDVKM. V dropped 8 bases and J dropped 7 bases, with 9 bases sitting between them. CDR3 size: 10 residues. The CDR3 loop is CASFRGEQYF. DNA of the CDR3: TGTGCCAGCTTCAGGGGTGAGCAGTACTTC.

This rearrangement joins TRBV4-1 to TRBJ2-7; weak D call: TRBD1 (6 bases). The CDR3 spans 15 residues. Germline CDR1 is MGHRA and CDR2 is YSYEKL. V lost 0 bases and J lost 3, with 12 bases in between. CDR3 bases: TGCGCCAGCAGCCAAGACCCGGGACAATACTACGAGCAGTACTTC. Translation gives CASSQDPGQYYEQYF.

The J gene is TRBJ2-2, the V gene TRBV9; D unclear. This CDR3 spans 14 amino acids. The germline V gene has CDR1 SGDLS and CDR2 YYNGEE. V was trimmed by 0 bases and J by 0 bases, leaving 3 bases between them. CDR3 region: CASSVEPNTGELFF. CDR3 coding DNA: TGTGCCAGCAGCGTAGAACCGAACACCGGGGAGCTGTTTTTT.

This rearrangement joins TRBV18 to TRBJ1-5; TRBD1 agrees at 10 bases. The CDR3 length is 14 residues. In germline, CDR1 is KGHSH, CDR2 LQKENI. The trim removed 6 bases at V and 5 bases at J, leaving 4 bases unmatched. CDR3: CASSPGTGDQPQHF. The DNA for the CDR3 is TGTGCCAGCTCTCCCGGGACAGGGGATCAGCCCCAGCATTTT.

This clonotype has a single count. The chain recombines TRBV12-3 or TRBV12-4 with TRBJ2-1; no reliable D call. The CDR3 loop spans 12 amino acids. V lost 5 bases and J lost 9, with 11 bases in between. The CDR3 DNA sequence: TGTGCCAGCAGTCACGCTTGGGCTGAGCAGTTCTTC. As protein: CASSHAWAEQFF.

The V gene is TRBV27, the J gene TRBJ2-7, with D possibly being TRBD1 (6 bases). This CDR3 contains 13 residues. The V end was cut by 1 base, the J end by 7 bases, with 11 bases between. The germline gives CDR1 MNHEY, CDR2 SMNVEV (reference sequence). The CDR3 reads CASSLLPRGEQYF. The CDR3 DNA follows: TGTGCCAGCAGTTTATTGCCAAGGGGGGAGCAGTACTTC.

The rearrangement joins TRBV7-9 to TRBJ1-2; 7 bases are shared with TRBD1. Germline loops: CDR1 SEHNR, CDR2 FQNEAQ (reference sequence). The CDR3 is 16 amino acids. J was trimmed by 8 bases and V by 1 base; bases with no gene match: 13. The CDR3 is CASSLGGGLGRGGYTF. CDR3 DNA sequence: TGTGCCAGCAGCTTAGGAGGGGGCTTAGGTCGAGGCGGCTACACCTTC.

CDR3 sequence: CASSLQDPAEGYTF. The CDR3 nucleotides read TGTGCCAGCAGTTTACAGGACCCCGCGGAGGGCTACACCTTC. This chain uses TRBV27 with TRBJ1-2; no reliable D call. V gave up 2 bases and J gave up 8 bases, with 15 bases separating them. Germline assignment: CDR1 MNHEY and CDR2 SMNVEV (reference sequence). The length of the CDR3 is 14 residues.

This clonotype occurred once. The CDR3 DNA reads as TGTGCCAGCAGCGCCCGACTAGCGGGAGCCCCGCTCGGGGAGCTGTTTTTT. This encodes CASSARLAGAPLGELFF. This chain joins TRBV9 and TRBJ2-2; 12 bases agree with TRBD2. Germline assignment: CDR1 SGDLS and CDR2 YYNGEE. The CDR3 length is 17 residues. J was trimmed by 7 bases and V by 3 bases; bases with no gene match: 10.

This chain connects TRBV6-5 to TRBJ2-1, with a weak D call TRBD2 (5 bases). CDR1 and CDR2 from the germline V gene are MNHEY and SVGAGI. Trimming stripped 8 bases from V and 7 bases from J, with 12 bases between. This CDR3 has 12 amino acids. The CDR3 sequence is CASGEWRNEQFF. The CDR3 region has the DNA TGTGCCAGCGGAGAATGGAGGAATGAGCAGTTCTTC.

CDR3 amino acids: CASSEGLADYNEQFF. The CDR3, as DNA: TGTGCCAGCAGTGAGGGACTAGCTGACTACAATGAGCAGTTCTTC. The J gene is TRBJ2-1, the V gene TRBV6-1; 9 bases agree with TRBD2. CDR1 and CDR2 from the germline V gene are MNHNS and SASEGT. The CDR3 loop spans 15 amino acids. The ends lost 3 bases at V and 3 bases at J; junction bases unmatched: 3.

This clonotype was counted between two and nine times. V is TRBV29-1 and J is TRBJ1-1, with 10 bases fitting TRBD1. CDR3 length: 16 amino acids. Germline V gene data show CDR1 as SQVTM and CDR2 as ANQGSEA. With 1 base clipped from V and 1 base from J, the junction kept 6 bases outside the gene matches. CDR3 nucleotides: TGCAGCGTTGAAGGGGGACAGGGGATTTGGAACACTGAAGCTTTCTTT. Its protein product is CSVEGGQGIWNTEAFF.

The J gene is TRBJ2-1, the V gene TRBV5-1, with D perhaps TRBD2 (5 bases). This CDR3 region has 14 residues. Trimming took off 4 bases at V and 6 bases at J, with 14 bases between the two ends. The germline CDR1 and CDR2 sequences are SGHRS and YFSETQ. The CDR3 reads CASSAGAGGNEQFF. As DNA, the CDR3 is TGCGCCAGCAGCGCGGGTGCTGGTGGCAATGAGCAGTTCTTC.

The V gene is TRBV4-1, the J gene TRBJ1-5; TRBD1 might be the D (5 bases). The CDR3 sequence is 14 residues long. The V gene's germline CDR1 is MGHRA and CDR2 YSYEKL. V lost 2 bases to trimming and J lost 5 bases, with 10 bases between them. In DNA, the CDR3 is TGCGCCAGCAGCCAACGGGGGTTCGATCAGCCCCAGCATTTT. Its translation is CASSQRGFDQPQHF.

The V call is TRBV7-9, the J call TRBJ2-1; 7 bases fit TRBD2. The trim removed 4 bases at V and 6 bases at J, leaving 15 bases unmatched. CDR3 length equals 17 residues. From germline, CDR1 is SEHNR and CDR2 FQNEAQ (reference sequence). The CDR3 sequence: CASSSEWTRGGTNEQFF. The CDR3 region has the DNA TGTGCCAGCAGCTCAGAATGGACTAGAGGAGGAACCAATGAGCAGTTCTTC. The complete variable domain, with remaining parts taken from reference TRBV7-9 and TRBJ2-1, reads DTGVSQNPRHKITKRGQNVTFRCDPISEHNRLYWYRQTLGQGPEFLTYFQNEAQLEKSRLLSDRFSAERPKGSFSTLEIQRTEQGDSAMYLCASSSEWTRGGTNEQFFGPGTRLTVL.

The gene calls are TRBV19 and TRBJ2-6; D is unclear. From germline, CDR1 is LNHDA and CDR2 SQIVND (reference sequence). The CDR3 extends over 15 amino acids. V lost 5 bases to trimming and J lost 2 bases, with 10 bases between them. The CDR3 region has the DNA TGTGCCAGTAGTTTGCGGTCTCCTGGGGCCAACGTCCTGACTTTC. Protein sequence: CASSLRSPGANVLTF.

The CDR3 DNA follows: TGCAGTGCTACCCCCCGAGGGCAGTATAGCAATCAGCCCCAGCATTTT. Residues: CSATPRGQYSNQPQHF. The chain joins TRBV20-1 to TRBJ1-5, with D uncertain. Germline V gene sequence: CDR1 DFQATT, CDR2 SNEGSKA (reference sequence). With 4 bases removed from V and 0 bases from J, the gap between germline ends came to 16 bases. The CDR3 is 16 amino acids.